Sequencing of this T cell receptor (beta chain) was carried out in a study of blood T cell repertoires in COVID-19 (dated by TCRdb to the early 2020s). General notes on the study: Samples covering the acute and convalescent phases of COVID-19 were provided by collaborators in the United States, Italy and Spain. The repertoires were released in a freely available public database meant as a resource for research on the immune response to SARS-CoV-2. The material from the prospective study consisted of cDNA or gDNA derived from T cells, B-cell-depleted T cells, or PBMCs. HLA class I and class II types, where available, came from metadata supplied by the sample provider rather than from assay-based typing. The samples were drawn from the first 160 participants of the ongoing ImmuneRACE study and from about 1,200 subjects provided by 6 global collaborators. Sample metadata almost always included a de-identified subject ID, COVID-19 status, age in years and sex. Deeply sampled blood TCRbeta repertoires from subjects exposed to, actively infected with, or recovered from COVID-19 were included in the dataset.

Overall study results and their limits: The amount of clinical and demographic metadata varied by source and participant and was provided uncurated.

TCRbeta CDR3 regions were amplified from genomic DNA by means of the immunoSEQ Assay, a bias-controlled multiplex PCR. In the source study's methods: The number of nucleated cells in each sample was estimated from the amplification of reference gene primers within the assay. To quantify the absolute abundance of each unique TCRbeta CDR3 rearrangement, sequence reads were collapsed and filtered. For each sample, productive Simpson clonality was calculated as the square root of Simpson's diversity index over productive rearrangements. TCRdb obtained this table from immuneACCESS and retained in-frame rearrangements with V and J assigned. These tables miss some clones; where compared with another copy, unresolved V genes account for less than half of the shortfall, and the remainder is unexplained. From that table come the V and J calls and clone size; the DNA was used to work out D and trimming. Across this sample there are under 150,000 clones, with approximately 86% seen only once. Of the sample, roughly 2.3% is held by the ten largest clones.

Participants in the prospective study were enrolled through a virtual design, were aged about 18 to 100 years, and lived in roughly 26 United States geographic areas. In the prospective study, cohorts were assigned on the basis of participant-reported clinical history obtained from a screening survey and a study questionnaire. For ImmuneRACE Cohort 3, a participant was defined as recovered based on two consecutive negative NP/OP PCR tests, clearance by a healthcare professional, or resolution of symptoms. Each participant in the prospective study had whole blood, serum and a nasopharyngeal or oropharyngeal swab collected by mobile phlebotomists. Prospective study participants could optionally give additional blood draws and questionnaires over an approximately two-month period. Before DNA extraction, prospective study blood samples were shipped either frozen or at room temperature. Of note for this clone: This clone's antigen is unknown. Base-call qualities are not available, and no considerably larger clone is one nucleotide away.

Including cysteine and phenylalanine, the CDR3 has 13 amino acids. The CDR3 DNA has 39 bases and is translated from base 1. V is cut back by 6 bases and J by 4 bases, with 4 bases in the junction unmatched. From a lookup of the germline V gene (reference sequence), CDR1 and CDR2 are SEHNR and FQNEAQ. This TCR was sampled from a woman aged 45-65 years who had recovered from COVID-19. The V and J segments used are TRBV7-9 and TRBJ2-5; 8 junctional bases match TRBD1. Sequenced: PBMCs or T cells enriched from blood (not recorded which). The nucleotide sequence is TGTGCCAGCAGAAGGGGACAGGCAGAGACCCAGTACTTC. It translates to CASRRGQAETQYF.